This TCR beta chain comes out of a study of T cell responses to AZD1222 COVID-19 vaccine. Study-wide points: Targets within unmutated variant regions were reportedly found for nearly half of spike-specific TCRs.

Libraries were prepared by immunoSEQ multiplex PCR; TCRdb keeps only in-frame clonotypes and omits some of them. The table lists about 50,000 clones, 70% to 90% of them singletons. Of note for this clone: What it binds is unknown.

Trimming removed 4 bases from V and 2 bases from J; junction bases left unmatched: 9. CDR1 is MDHEN, CDR2 SYDVKM, per germline. The CDR3 is made up of 17 amino acids. The V and J genes are TRBV28 and TRBJ2-3; 10 bases fit TRBD2. The clonotype originates from an adult in good health. The input for sequencing was peripheral blood, taken on day 0 of AZD1222 vaccination. CDR3 bases: TGTGCCAGCAGTTACCTTACTAGCGGGGCGACCACAGATACGCAGTATTTT. It yields the protein CASSYLTSGATTDTQYF.